The source of this T cell receptor beta chain is a study of cytomegalovirus exposure and HLA in healthy donors. Whole-study context: Early released data had 65 million to 100 million unique TCRs, all coming from HLA-typed donors.

13 Jbeta primers and 60 Vbeta primers were used for the PCR. Clones were read by immunoSEQ multiplex PCR, and TCRdb kept only the in-frame ones, dropping some. The sample table includes roughly 190,000 clones. Germline lookup yields CDR1 KGHSH and CDR2 LQKENI. V gave up 0 bases and J gave up 3 bases; unmatched junction bases: 2. The CDR3 has 15 residues. The sample comprised PBMCs. The sequence was collected from a man aged 25 to 45 in good health and CMV-seronegative. The gene calls are TRBV18 and TRBJ2-1; 7 bases align to TRBD1. The CDR3 nucleotides are TGTGCCAGCTCACCACCGGGACAGAACTACAATGAGCAGTTCTTC. Encoded protein: CASSPPGQNYNEQFF.